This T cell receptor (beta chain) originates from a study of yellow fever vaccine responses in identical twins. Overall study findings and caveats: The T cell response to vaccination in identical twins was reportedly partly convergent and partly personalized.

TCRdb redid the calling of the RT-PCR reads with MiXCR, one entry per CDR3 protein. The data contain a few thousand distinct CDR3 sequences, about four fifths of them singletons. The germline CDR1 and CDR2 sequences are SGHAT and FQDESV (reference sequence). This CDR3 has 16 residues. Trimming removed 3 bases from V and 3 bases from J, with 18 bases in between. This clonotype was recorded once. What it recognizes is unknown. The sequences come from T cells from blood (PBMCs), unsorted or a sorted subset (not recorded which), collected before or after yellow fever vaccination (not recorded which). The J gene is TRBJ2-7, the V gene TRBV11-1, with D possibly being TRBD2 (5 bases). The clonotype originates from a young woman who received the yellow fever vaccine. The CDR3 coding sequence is TGTGCCAGCAGCTTTACGGAGGCGGAGAGCGACTACGAGCAGTACTTC. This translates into CASSFTEAESDYEQYF.